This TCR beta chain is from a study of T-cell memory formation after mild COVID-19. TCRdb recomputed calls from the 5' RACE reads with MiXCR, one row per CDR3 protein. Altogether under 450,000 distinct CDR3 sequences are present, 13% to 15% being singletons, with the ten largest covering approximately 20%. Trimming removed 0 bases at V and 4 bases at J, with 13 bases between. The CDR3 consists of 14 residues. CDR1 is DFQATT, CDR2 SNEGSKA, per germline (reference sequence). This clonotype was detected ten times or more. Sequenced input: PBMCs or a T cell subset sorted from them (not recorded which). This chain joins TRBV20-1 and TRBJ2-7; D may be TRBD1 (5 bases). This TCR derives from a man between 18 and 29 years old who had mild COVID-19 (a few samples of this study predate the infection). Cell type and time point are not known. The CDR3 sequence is CSARDSGQKYEQYV. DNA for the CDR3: TGCAGTGCTAGAGATAGTGGACAAAAATACGAGCAGTACGTC.